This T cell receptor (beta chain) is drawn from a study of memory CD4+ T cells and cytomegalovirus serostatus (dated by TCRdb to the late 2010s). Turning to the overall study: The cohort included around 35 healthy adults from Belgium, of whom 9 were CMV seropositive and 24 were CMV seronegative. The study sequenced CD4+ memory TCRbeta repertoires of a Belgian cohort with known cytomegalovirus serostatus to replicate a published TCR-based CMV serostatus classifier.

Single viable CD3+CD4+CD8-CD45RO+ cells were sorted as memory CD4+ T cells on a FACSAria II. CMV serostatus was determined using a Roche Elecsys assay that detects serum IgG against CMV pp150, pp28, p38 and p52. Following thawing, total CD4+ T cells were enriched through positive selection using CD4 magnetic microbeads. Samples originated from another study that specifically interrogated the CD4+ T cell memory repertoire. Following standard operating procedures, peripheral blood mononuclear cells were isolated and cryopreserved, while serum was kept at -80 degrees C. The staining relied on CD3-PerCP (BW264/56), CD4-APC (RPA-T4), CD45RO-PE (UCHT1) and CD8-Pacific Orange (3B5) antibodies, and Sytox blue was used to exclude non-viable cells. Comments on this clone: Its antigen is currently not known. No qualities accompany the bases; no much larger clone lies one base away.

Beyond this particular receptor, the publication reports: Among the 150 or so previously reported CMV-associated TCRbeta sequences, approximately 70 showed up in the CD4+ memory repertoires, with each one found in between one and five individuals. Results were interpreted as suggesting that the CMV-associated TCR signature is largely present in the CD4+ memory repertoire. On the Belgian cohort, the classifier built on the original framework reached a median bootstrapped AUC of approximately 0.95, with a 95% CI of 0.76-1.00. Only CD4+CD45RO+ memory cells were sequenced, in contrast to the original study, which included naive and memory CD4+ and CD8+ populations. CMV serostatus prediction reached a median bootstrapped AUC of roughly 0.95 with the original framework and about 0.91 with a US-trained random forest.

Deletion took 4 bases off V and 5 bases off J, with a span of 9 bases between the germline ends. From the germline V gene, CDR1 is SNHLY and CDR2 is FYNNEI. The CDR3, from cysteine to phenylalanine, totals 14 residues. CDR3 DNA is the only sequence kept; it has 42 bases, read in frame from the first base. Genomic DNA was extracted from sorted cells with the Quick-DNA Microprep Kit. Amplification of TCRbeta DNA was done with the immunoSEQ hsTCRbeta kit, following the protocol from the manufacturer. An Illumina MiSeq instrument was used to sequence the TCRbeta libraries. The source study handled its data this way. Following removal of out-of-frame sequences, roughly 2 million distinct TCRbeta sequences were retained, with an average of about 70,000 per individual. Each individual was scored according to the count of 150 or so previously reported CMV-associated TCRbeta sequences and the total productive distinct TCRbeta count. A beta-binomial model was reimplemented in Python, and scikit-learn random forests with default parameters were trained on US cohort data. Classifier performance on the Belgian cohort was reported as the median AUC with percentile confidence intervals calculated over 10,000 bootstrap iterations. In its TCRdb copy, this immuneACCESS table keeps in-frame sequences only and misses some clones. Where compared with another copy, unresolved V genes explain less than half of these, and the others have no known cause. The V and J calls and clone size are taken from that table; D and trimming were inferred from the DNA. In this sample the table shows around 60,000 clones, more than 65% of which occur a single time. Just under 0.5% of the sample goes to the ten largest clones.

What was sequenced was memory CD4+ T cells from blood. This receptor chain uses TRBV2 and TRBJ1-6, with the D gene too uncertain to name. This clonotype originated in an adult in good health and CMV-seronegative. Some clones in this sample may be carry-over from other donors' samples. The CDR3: CASSVYPNNSPLHF. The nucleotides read TGTGCCAGCAGTGTATACCCCAATAATTCACCCCTCCACTTT. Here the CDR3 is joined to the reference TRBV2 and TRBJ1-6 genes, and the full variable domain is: EPEVTQTPSHQVTQMGQEVILRCVPISNHLYFYWYRQILGQKVEFLVSFYNNEISEKSEIFDDQFSVERPDGSNFTLKIRSTKLEDSAMYFCASSVYPNNSPLHFGNGTRLTVT.